This T cell receptor beta chain was sequenced in a study of response to subunit inactivated influenza vaccine. Study-wide points: Authors proposed each seasonal influenza vaccination draws in few new T cells.

Of note for this clonotype: Antigen: not known.

Via MiXCR, TCRdb re-called the RT-PCR reads, giving one row per CDR3 protein. In the table there are hundreds of thousands of distinct CDR3 sequences, 15% to 18% of which are singletons. The CDR3 extends over 11 amino acids. Trimming left V 6 bases short and J 5 bases short, with 6 bases between. The rearrangement links TRBV12-3 or TRBV12-4 to TRBJ2-3; D is undetermined. Material: PBMCs from blood, obtained approximately 13 days after vaccination. The receptor's source is a man aged 45-60 years who received an inactivated influenza vaccine. CDR3 residues: CASRLLDTQYF. In nucleotides, the CDR3 is TGTGCCAGCAGACTATTAGATACGCAGTATTTT.